This TCR beta chain was identified during a study of T-cell memory formation after mild COVID-19. Study-wide points: The appearance of some responding clones in pre-infection memory suggested that cross-reactive memory joined.

Regarding this clonotype: The antigen is not known.

With V trimmed by 3 bases and J by 8 bases, 6 bases remained unmatched. CDR3 length equals 14 residues. Germline assignment: CDR1 KGHDR and CDR2 SFDVKD. MiXCR, run by TCRdb on the 5' RACE reads, gives a single entry per CDR3 protein. The profile shows roughly 450,000 distinct CDR3 sequences, about 20% of them singletons. The chain recombines TRBV24-1 with TRBJ1-2, with 9 bases fitting TRBD1. The sequence was obtained from an adult woman who had mild COVID-19 (a few samples of this study predate the infection). Cell type and time point are not known. The sequencing sample was made of PBMCs or a T cell subset sorted from them (not recorded which). The CDR3 is CATSDPTGGGGYTF. The CDR3 nucleotides are TGTGCCACCAGTGATCCTACAGGGGGCGGGGGCTACACCTTC.